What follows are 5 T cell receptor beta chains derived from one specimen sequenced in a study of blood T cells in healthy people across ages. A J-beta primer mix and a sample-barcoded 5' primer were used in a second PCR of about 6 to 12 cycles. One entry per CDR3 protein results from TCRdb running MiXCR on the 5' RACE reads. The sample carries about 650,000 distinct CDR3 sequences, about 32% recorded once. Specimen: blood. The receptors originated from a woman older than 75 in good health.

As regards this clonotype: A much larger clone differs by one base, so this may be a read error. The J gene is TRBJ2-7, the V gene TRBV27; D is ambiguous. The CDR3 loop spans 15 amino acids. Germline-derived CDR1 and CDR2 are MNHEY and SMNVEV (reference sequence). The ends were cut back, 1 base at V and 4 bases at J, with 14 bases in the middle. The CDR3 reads CASSLFGFSGYEQYF. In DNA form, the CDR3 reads TGTGCCAGCAGTTTATTCGGGTTTTCGGGTTACGAGCAGTACTTC.

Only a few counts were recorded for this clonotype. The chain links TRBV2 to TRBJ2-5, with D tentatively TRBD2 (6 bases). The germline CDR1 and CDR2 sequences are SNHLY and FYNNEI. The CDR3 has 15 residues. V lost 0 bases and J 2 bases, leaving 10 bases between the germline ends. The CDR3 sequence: CASSEAGGRQETQYF. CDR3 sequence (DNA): TGTGCCAGCAGTGAAGCCGGGGGAAGGCAAGAGACCCAGTACTTC.

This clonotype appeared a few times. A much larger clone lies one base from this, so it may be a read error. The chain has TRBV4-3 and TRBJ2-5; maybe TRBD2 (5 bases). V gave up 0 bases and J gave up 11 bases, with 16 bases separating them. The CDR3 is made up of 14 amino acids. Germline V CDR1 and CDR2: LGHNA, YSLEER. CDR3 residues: CASSQEQEDYEQYF. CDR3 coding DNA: TGCGCCAGCAGCCAAGAACAAGAAGACTATGAGCAGTACTTC.

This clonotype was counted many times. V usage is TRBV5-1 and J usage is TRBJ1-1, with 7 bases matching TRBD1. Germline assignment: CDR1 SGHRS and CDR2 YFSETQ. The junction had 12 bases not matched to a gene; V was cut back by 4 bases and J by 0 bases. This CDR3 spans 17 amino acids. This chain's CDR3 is CASSGTNRGGMNTEAFF. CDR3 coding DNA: TGCGCCAGCAGCGGAACTAACAGGGGTGGGATGAACACTGAAGCTTTCTTT.

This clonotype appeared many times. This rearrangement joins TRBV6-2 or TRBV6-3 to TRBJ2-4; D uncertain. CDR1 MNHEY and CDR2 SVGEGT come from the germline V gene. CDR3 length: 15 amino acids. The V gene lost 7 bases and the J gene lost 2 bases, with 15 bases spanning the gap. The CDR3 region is CASTSWGVPKNIQYF. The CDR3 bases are TGTGCCAGCACCTCCTGGGGTGTACCCAAAAACATTCAGTACTTC.